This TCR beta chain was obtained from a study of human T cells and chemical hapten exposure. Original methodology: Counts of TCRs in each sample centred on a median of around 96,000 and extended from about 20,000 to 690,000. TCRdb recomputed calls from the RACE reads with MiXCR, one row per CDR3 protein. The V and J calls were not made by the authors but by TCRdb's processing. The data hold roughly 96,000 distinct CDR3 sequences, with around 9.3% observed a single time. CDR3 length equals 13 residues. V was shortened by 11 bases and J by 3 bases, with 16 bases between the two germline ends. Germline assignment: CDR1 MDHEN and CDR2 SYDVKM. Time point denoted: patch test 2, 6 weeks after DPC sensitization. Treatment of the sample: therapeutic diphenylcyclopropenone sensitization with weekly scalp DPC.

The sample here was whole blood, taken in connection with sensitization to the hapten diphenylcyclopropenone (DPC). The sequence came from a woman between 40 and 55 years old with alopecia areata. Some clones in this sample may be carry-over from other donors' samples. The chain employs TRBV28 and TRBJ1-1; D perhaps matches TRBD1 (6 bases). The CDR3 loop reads CALIGGDDTEAFF. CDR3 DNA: TGTGCCCTCATTGGGGGCGACGACACTGAAGCTTTCTTT.